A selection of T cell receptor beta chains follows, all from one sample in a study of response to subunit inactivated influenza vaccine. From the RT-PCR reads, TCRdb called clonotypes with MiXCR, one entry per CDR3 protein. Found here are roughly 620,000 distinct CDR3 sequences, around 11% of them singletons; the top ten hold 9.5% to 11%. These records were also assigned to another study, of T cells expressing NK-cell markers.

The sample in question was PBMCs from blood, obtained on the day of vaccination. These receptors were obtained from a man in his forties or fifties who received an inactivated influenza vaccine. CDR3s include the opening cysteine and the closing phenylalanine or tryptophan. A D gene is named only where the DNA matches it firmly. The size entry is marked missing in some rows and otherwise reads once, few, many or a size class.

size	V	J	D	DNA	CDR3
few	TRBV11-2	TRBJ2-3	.	TGTGCCAGCAGCTCAACTCTCCTAGCTAGTGGAGATACGCAGTATTTT	CASSSTLLASGDTQYF
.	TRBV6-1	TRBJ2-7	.	TGTGCCAGCAATACTTACTACGAGCAGTACTTC	CASNTYYEQYF
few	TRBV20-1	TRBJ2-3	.	TGCAGTGCTAGACCACCCCTTGGGGCAGATACGCAGTATTTT	CSARPPLGADTQYF
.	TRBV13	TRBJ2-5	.	TGTGCCAGCAGCTTAGGGTCCGGGTCGAGTCAGACCCAGTACTTC	CASSLGSGSSQTQYF
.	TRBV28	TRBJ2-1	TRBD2	TGTGCCAGCAGTTTGTTACTAGCGGGAGTCGGGGAGCAGTTCTTC	CASSLLLAGVGEQFF
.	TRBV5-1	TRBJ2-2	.	TGCGCCAGCAGCTTGGACGGCGGGGAGAACACCGGGGAGCTGTTTTTT	CASSLDGGENTGELFF
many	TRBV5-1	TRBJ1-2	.	TGCGCCAGCCGACTTGGCAGGGAACTGTCCTATGGCTACACCTTC	CASRLGRELSYGYTF
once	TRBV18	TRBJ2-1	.	TGTGCCAGCTCACCACCGGCTAGATTGTTGTATGAGCAGTTCTTC	CASSPPARLLYEQFF
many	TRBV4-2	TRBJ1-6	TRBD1	TGTGCCAGCAGCCAGGGGACAGGGTATAATTCACCCCTCCACTTT	CASSQGTGYNSPLHF
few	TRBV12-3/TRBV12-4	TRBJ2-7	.	TGTGCCAGCAGTCCCCAGAGGGGTAGCGAGCAGTACTTC	CASSPQRGSEQYF
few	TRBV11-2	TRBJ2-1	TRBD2	TGTGCCAGCAGCTCAGCCGGTGGGGGGGACTCCTACAATGAGCAGTTCTTC	CASSSAGGGDSYNEQFF
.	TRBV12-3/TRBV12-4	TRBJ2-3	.	TGTGCCAGCAGCTTTTTTTTGCACACAGATACGCAGTATTTT	CASSFFLHTDTQYF
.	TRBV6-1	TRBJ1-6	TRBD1	TGTGCCAGCAGTGACCGGGACAGTTGGTCACCCCTCCACTTT	CASSDRDSWSPLHF
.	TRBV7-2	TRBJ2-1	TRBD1	TGTGCCAGCAGCTTAAACAGGGGATACAATGAGCAGTTCTTC	CASSLNRGYNEQFF
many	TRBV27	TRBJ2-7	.	TGTGCCAGCAGTTTCCAGGGTGGCTACGAGCAGTACTTC	CASSFQGGYEQYF